Below are 14 T cell receptor beta chains sequenced from a single sample in a study of T cell responses to AZD1222 COVID-19 vaccine. Some clones are missing from TCRdb's copy, which holds only in-frame ones; the method was immunoSEQ multiplex PCR. The data show over 25,000 clones, roughly 90% seen once. Sequencing used peripheral blood, obtained 28 days after the second AZD1222 dose. The receptors come from an adult who received the AZD1222 COVID-19 vaccine.

The CDR3 region is CASSDQFVTGELFF. CDR3 sequence (DNA): TGTGCCAGCAGTGACCAGTTCGTCACCGGGGAGCTGTTTTTT. V gene TRBV7-3 combines with J gene TRBJ2-2; D not resolved. V lost 6 bases and J lost 4, with 12 bases in between. This CDR3 region has 14 residues. The germline V gene has CDR1 SGHTA and CDR2 FQGTGA.

This chain connects TRBV5-8 to TRBJ2-5; 14 nucleotides agree with TRBD2. The junction had 7 bases not matched to a gene; V was cut back by 4 bases and J by 5 bases. The germline V gene has CDR1 SGHTS and CDR2 YDEGEE. There are 16 residues in the CDR3. In DNA form, the CDR3 reads TGTGCCAGCAGCCTCGGGACTAGCGGGAGCCAGGAGACCCAGTACTTC. Translation: CASSLGTSGSQETQYF.

This rearrangement joins TRBV5-6 to TRBJ1-3, with unresolved D. The CDR3 contains 14 residues. The germline V gene has CDR1 SGHDT and CDR2 YYEEEE. The V end lost 4 bases, the J end lost 0 bases, and 8 bases lay between the germline ends. The CDR3 here is CASSRRSSGNTIYF. The DNA of the CDR3 is TGTGCCAGCAGCCGGCGGAGCTCTGGAAACACCATATATTTT. The whole variable domain, remainder taken from reference TRBV5-6 and TRBJ1-3, is DAGVTQSPTHLIKTRGQQVTLRCSPKSGHDTVSWYQQALGQGPQFIFQYYEEEERQRGNFPDRFSGHQFPNYSSELNVNALLLGDSALYLCASSRRSSGNTIYFGEGSWLTVV.

The rearrangement uses TRBV7-3 and TRBJ2-2; 8 bases fit TRBD1. V dropped 4 bases and J dropped 4; count of bases not matched to a gene: 5. The CDR3 has 15 amino acids. Germline-derived CDR1 and CDR2 are SGHTA and FQGTGA. This CDR3 is CASSSRTGSTGELFF. The CDR3 DNA sequence: TGTGCCAGCAGCTCACGGACAGGGTCCACCGGGGAGCTGTTTTTT.

This clone was seen a single time. The chain is built from TRBV30 and TRBJ1-2; D is uncertain. Trimming removed 3 bases at V and 7 bases at J, with 15 bases between. From germline, CDR1 is GTSNPN and CDR2 SVGIG (reference sequence). The length of the CDR3 is 13 residues. The CDR3 here is CAWSTGGPSGYTF. CDR3 bases: TGTGCCTGGAGCACCGGCGGGCCCTCTGGCTACACCTTC.

The chain is built from TRBV28 and TRBJ2-7; 7 positions match TRBD1. Germline V gene sequence: CDR1 MDHEN, CDR2 SYDVKM. The CDR3 sequence is 12 residues long. J lost 10 bases, V lost 2 bases, and 5 bases had no gene match. CDR3 in amino acids: CASSLGGQTQYF. Here the CDR3 DNA reads TGTGCCAGCAGTTTAGGGGGACAGACACAGTACTTC.

This clone was recorded only once. The rearrangement links TRBV6-4 to TRBJ1-2; TRBD1 agrees at 9 bases. The junction had 3 bases not matched to a gene; V was cut back by 2 bases and J by 5 bases. The CDR3 is 14 amino acids. The germline V gene encodes CDR1 MRHNA and CDR2 SNTAGT. The CDR3, as DNA: TGTGCCAGCAGTGACGAAGACAGGGGGTATGGCTACACCTTC. It codes for CASSDEDRGYGYTF.

This clone was detected only once. This sequence joins TRBV3-1 (or the pseudogene TRBV3-2) and TRBJ1-2; weak D call: TRBD1 (6 bases). Germline assignment: CDR1 LGHDT and CDR2 YNNKEL (reference sequence). The CDR3 is made up of 14 amino acids. Trimming left V 0 bases short and J 7 bases short, with 12 bases between. CDR3 amino acids: CASSQEGGRGGYTF. For the CDR3, the DNA is TGTGCCAGCAGCCAAGAAGGGGGTCGAGGTGGCTACACCTTC.

V and J are TRBV5-4 and TRBJ2-7, with D perhaps TRBD1 (6 bases). V was shortened by 1 base and J by 6 bases, with 14 bases between the two germline ends. CDR1 is SGHNT, CDR2 YYREEE, per germline (reference sequence). This CDR3 contains 14 residues. The CDR3 region has the DNA TGTGCCAGCAGCTTGACTGGGGGCAAGGTCGAGCAGTACTTC. Amino acids: CASSLTGGKVEQYF.

The chain recombines TRBV2 with TRBJ2-7; 7 bases match TRBD1. J was trimmed by 7 bases and V by 6 bases; bases with no gene match: 12. The CDR3 has 14 residues. Germline V lookup: CDR1 SNHLY, CDR2 FYNNEI. The CDR3 nucleotides read TGTGCCAGCAGCCCGGGGACAGCCTTTGTGGAGCAGTACTTC. Its translation is CASSPGTAFVEQYF.

This chain joins TRBV7-9 and TRBJ2-5, with no clear D. The germline V gene has CDR1 SEHNR and CDR2 FQNEAQ (reference sequence). The CDR3 consists of 11 residues. V was pared by 5 bases and J by 8 bases, with 9 bases between. CDR3 amino acids: CASSIQDTQYF. The CDR3 region has the DNA TGTGCCAGCAGCATCCAGGACACCCAGTACTTC.

Only a few counts were recorded for this clone. The chain combines TRBV7-9 with TRBJ1-6; D gene unclear. From germline, CDR1 is SEHNR and CDR2 FQNEAQ (reference sequence). The CDR3 contains 13 residues. V shed 1 base and J shed 7 bases, with 5 bases lying between them. Here the CDR3 reads CASSLEVNSPLHF. The DNA of the CDR3 is TGTGCCAGCAGCTTAGAGGTCAATTCACCCCTCCACTTT.

This chain links TRBV7-6 with TRBJ2-7, with D hard to call. Germline V lookup: CDR1 SGHVS, CDR2 FNYEAQ. Trimming took 3 bases from V and 7 from J, leaving 7 bases between them. This CDR3 contains 11 residues. CDR3 region: CASSFAREQYF. CDR3 in DNA: TGTGCCAGCAGCTTTGCTAGGGAGCAGTACTTC.

This clone was picked up a small number of times. The V gene is TRBV18, the J gene TRBJ2-6, with unresolved D. The CDR3 length is 14 residues. The V end was cut by 2 bases, the J end by 4 bases, with 6 bases between. The V gene's germline CDR1 is KGHSH and CDR2 LQKENI. CDR3 in amino acids: CASSPGDGANVLTF. The CDR3 DNA is TGTGCCAGCTCACCAGGAGACGGGGCCAACGTCCTGACTTTC.